These 18 T cell receptor beta chains originate from one sample sequenced in a study of vaccination effects on CD4 cells after COVID-19. Culture proceeded for 10 days, and CD4+ T cells were then isolated. Participants completed two doses of the BNT162b2 or mRNA-1273 vaccine. Their antigens are not known. Assay: immunoSEQ multiplex PCR; the TCRdb copy retains only in-frame clones and omits some. Altogether about 66,000 clones are present, roughly 74% being singletons, with the ten largest covering about 2.2%. The sample was CD4+ T cells from PBMCs cultured without peptide, taken after COVID-19 vaccination. The receptors shown here come from a human donor who received a COVID-19 vaccine.

Concerning this clone: Other DNA sequences from this sample encode an identical CDR3 as well. DNA for the CDR3: TGTGCCAGCAGTTTCCGGGTTGGCGGCTACACCTTC. This gives the protein CASSFRVGGYTF. V is TRBV28 and J is TRBJ1-2; D is undetermined. Trimming removed 3 bases at V and 8 bases at J, with 10 bases between. This CDR3 comprises 12 residues. Germline V gene lookup returns CDR1 MDHEN and CDR2 SYDVKM.

V usage is TRBV12-3 or TRBV12-4 and J usage is TRBJ1-2; 10 bases map to TRBD1. The CDR3 is 13 amino acids. V dropped 10 bases and J dropped 4; count of bases not matched to a gene: 6. CDR3 bases: TGTGCCAACAGAGGGACAGGGGCCTATGGCTACACCTTC. Its protein product is CANRGTGAYGYTF.

The genes are TRBV19 and TRBJ2-1; the match to TRBD2 covers 15 bases. CDR3 size: 21 residues. After removal of 0 bases from V and 8 bases from J, the junction contained 17 bases not matched to a gene. In germline, CDR1 is LNHDA, CDR2 SQIVND (reference sequence). Here the CDR3 DNA reads TGTGCCAGTAGTATAGAAGGACTAGCGGGGGGGCCGACCGTGGGTTTGTATGAGCAGTTCTTC. It is translated as CASSIEGLAGGPTVGLYEQFF.

The chain recombines TRBV6-1 with TRBJ1-1, with TRBD1 matching 8 bases. CDR1 is MNHNS, CDR2 SASEGT, per germline. The V gene end was trimmed by 3 bases and the J gene end by 3 bases; junction bases not matched to a gene: 3. The CDR3 spans 14 residues. CDR3 bases: TGTGCCAGCAGTGAGAACAGGGGGTACACTGAAGCTTTCTTT. Encoded protein: CASSENRGYTEAFF.

This clone was detected only a few times. The chain joins TRBV11-3 to TRBJ2-1; D possibly corresponds to TRBD1 (5 bases). CDR1 is SGHNT, CDR2 YENEEA, per germline. The V gene lost 1 base and the J gene lost 9 bases, with 13 bases spanning the gap. This CDR3 region has 14 residues. The DNA of the CDR3 is TGTGCCAGCAGCTTAGCAGGGTTTTCGGGTGAGCAGTTCTTC. Protein: CASSLAGFSGEQFF.

The V gene is TRBV5-1, the J gene TRBJ2-3; 9 positions agree with TRBD1. The CDR3 contains 16 residues. With 2 bases clipped from V and 4 bases from J, the junction kept 8 bases outside the gene matches. Germline V gives CDR1 SGHRS, CDR2 YFSETQ. CDR3 loop: CASSFLQGAVADTQYF. CDR3 sequence (DNA): TGCGCCAGCAGCTTCCTACAGGGGGCTGTGGCAGATACGCAGTATTTT.

The chain joins TRBV7-3 to TRBJ1-1; D remains ambiguous. V shed 2 bases and J shed 8 bases, with 6 bases lying between them. Per germline, CDR1 SGHTA and CDR2 FQGTGA. The CDR3 is 11 amino acids. This CDR3 reads CASSLGREAFF. CDR3 nucleotide sequence: TGTGCCAGCAGCTTAGGTCGGGAAGCTTTCTTT.

The chain has TRBV7-2 and TRBJ2-2; a weak D match, TRBD1 (7 bases). V lost 4 bases and J lost 4, with 10 bases in between. In germline, CDR1 is SGHTA, CDR2 FQGNSA. This CDR3 is 14 amino acids long. CDR3 in amino acids: CASSSQGGTGELFF. Here the CDR3 DNA reads TGTGCCAGCAGCTCCCAGGGGGGCACCGGGGAGCTGTTTTTT.

In its sample, this clone was seen a few times. The chain is built from TRBV10-1 and TRBJ2-7; tentative D call: TRBD2 (7 bases). The V gene's germline CDR1 is WNHNN and CDR2 SYGVQD (reference sequence). V dropped 0 bases and J dropped 2 bases, with 23 bases sitting between them. The CDR3 sequence is 19 residues long. The chain's CDR3 is CASSESSSRGGLGTYEQYV. CDR3 bases: TGCGCCAGCAGTGAGTCGTCCTCGAGGGGGGGCCTAGGGACCTACGAGCAGTACGTC.

The chain is built from TRBV21-1 and TRBJ2-2. TRBV21-1 is termed a pseudogene. This CDR3 spans 15 amino acids. CDR3 protein: CASRLGYLRSGELFF. Here the CDR3 DNA reads TGTGCCAGCAGGCTCGGATACCTAAGGTCCGGGGAGCTGTTTTTT.

This clone appeared a few times. The chain couples TRBV10-1 to TRBJ1-4; TRBD1 matches at 8 bases. Germline CDR1 reads WNHNN; CDR2 reads SYGVQD (reference sequence). The CDR3 length is 14 residues. Losses at the gene ends were 8 bases for V and 3 bases for J; bases not matched to a gene: 5. The CDR3 sequence is CASGTGGPNEKLFF. As DNA, the CDR3 is TGCGCCAGCGGCACAGGGGGACCTAATGAAAAACTGTTTTTT.

This clone has only a few counts. V and J are TRBV27 and TRBJ1-2; D remains ambiguous. With 4 bases removed from V and 4 bases from J, the gap between germline ends came to 13 bases. Germline V gives CDR1 MNHEY, CDR2 SMNVEV (reference sequence). CDR3 length: 14 amino acids. The CDR3, as DNA: TGTGCCAGCAGTTCTTTACAGAGGGCCTATGGCTACACCTTC. Its translation: CASSSLQRAYGYTF.

This clone occurred a few times. J is TRBJ1-2 and V is TRBV6-5; D remains unclear. The CDR3 consists of 13 residues. CDR1 MNHEY and CDR2 SVGAGI come from the germline V gene. Trimming removed 7 bases at V and 8 bases at J, with 17 bases between. CDR3 protein: CASTLTLERGYTF. The CDR3, as DNA: TGTGCCAGCACTTTGACATTGGAACGAGGCTACACCTTC.

This rearrangement joins TRBV11-2 to TRBJ1-2; D is unresolved. Germline lookup yields CDR1 SGHAT and CDR2 FQNNGV. The CDR3 is 13 amino acids. V gave up 4 bases and J gave up 5 bases, with 11 bases separating them. CDR3: CASSSGSLYGYTF. The CDR3 region has the DNA TGTGCCAGCAGCTCCGGGAGCCTATATGGCTACACCTTC. Full variable domain (rest looked up from reference TRBV11-2 and TRBJ1-2): EAGVAQSPRYKIIEKRQSVAFWCNPISGHATLYWYQQILGQGPKLLIQFQNNGVVDDSQLPKDRFSAERLKGVDSTLKIQPAKLEDSAVYLCASSSGSLYGYTFGSGTRLTVV.

V and J are TRBV24-1 and TRBJ1-1, with 7 bases aligning to TRBD1. Trimming removed 7 bases from V and 4 bases from J; junction bases left unmatched: 5. Germline CDR1 reads KGHDR; CDR2 reads SFDVKD. The CDR3 has 13 residues. CDR3 sequence reads: CATRERQGTEAFF. DNA for the CDR3: TGTGCCACCAGAGAGAGACAGGGCACTGAAGCTTTCTTT.

The chain joins TRBV25-1 to TRBJ1-6, with TRBD1 matching over 7 bases. The V and J ends lost 1 base and 7 bases, in that order; junction bases with no gene match: 7. CDR1 and CDR2 from the germline V gene are MGHDK and SYGVNS. CDR3 length: 16 residues. The CDR3 DNA sequence: TGTGCCAGCAGTGAATTCCCCGGGACAGCAAATTCACCCCTCCACTTT. Translated: CASSEFPGTANSPLHF.

In nucleotides, the CDR3 is TGTGCCAGCTCACCACGCAGGGGGCTGGAGACCCAGTACTTC. Translating it yields CASSPRRGLETQYF. The V gene is TRBV18, the J gene TRBJ2-5, with 8 bases identical to TRBD1. CDR1 and CDR2 (germline): KGHSH, LQKENI. V lost 1 base to trimming and J lost 5 bases; unmatched junction nucleotides: 3. The CDR3 has 14 amino acids. The full variable domain, rest sourced from reference TRBV18 and TRBJ2-5, is NAGVMQNPRHLVRRRGQEARLRCSPMKGHSHVYWYRQLPEEGLKFMVYLQKENIIDESGMPKERFSAEFPKEGPSILRIQQVVRGDSAAYFCASSPRRGLETQYFGPGTRLLVL.

The rearrangement links TRBV6-5 to TRBJ2-6; D is unclear. The CDR3 extends over 15 amino acids. Trimming removed 6 bases at V and 0 bases at J, with 9 bases between. The germline CDR1 and CDR2 sequences are MNHEY and SVGAGI. CDR3: CASRSPGSGANVLTF. As DNA, the CDR3 is TGTGCCAGCAGGTCACCAGGCTCTGGGGCCAACGTCCTGACTTTC.